This TCR beta chain was captured in a study of T cell repertoires in cytomegalovirus infection. TCRdb re-called the reads through MiXCR, storing one row per CDR3 protein. The repertoire has hundreds of thousands of distinct CDR3 sequences, 30% to 40% of them found once; the top ten carry 13%. The V end was cut by 3 bases, the J end by 7 bases, with 7 bases between. The CDR3 is 12 residues long. The germline V gene encodes CDR1 LGHNA and CDR2 YNFKEQ. This clonotype appeared a few times. Antigen: not known. The clonotype was recovered from a human donor in good health (CMV status not recorded). Some clones in this sample may be carry-over from other donors' samples. The specimen was cultured CD8+ T cells from PBMCs, collected from culture after CMV antigen stimulation. This sequence joins TRBV4-2 and TRBJ1-3; no firm D call. This CDR3 reads CASSQDVNTIYF. CDR3 bases: TGTGCCAGCAGCCAGGACGTCAACACCATATATTTT.